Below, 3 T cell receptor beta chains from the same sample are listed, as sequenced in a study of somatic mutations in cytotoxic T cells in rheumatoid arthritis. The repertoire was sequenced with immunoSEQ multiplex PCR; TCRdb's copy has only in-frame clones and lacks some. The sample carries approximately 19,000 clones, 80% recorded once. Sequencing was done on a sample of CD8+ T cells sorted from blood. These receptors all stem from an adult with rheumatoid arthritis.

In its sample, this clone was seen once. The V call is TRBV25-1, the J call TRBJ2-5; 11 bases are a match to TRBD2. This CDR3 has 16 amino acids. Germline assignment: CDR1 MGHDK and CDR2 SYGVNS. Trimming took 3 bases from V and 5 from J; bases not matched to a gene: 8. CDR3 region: CASSDFLAGGWETQYF. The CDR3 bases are TGTGCCAGCAGTGATTTCCTAGCGGGGGGCTGGGAGACCCAGTACTTC.

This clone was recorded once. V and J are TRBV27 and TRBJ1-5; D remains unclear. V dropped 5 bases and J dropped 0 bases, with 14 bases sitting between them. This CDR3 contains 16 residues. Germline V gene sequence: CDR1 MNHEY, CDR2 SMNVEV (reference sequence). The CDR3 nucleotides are TGTGCCAGCAGTCCTCGGCCGGGGTATAGCAATCAGCCCCAGCATTTT. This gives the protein CASSPRPGYSNQPQHF.

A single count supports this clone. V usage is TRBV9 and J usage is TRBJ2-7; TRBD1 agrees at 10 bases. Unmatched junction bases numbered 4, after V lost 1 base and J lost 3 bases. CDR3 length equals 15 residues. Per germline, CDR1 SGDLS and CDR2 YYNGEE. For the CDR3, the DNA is TGTGCCAGCAGCGTATCCGGGACAGGGGTCTACGAGCAGTACTTC. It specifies CASSVSGTGVYEQYF.